This entry concerns a single T cell receptor beta chain. Antigen specificity is unknown. The method was immunoSEQ multiplex PCR; TCRdb's version includes in-frame clones alone and lacks a portion of them. The data show 60,000 or so clones, 85% seen once. This sample was included in a study of a mutant IDH1 vaccine in newly diagnosed glioma. Study-level information: Patients previously underwent radiotherapy, temozolomide, or both, and most underwent both.

The junction had 4 bases not matched to a gene; V was cut back by 4 bases and J by 2 bases. CDR3 size: 15 residues. CDR1 SGHKS and CDR2 YYEKEE come from the germline V gene (reference sequence). Time point defined: week 23, last vaccination. All doses held 300 ug of mutant IDH1 20-mer peptide, with topical imiquimod. Sequenced material: PBMCs, taken from a glioma patient whose treatment included an IDH1 peptide vaccine. This TCR came from a man aged 30 to 39 with glioma. V is TRBV5-5 and J is TRBJ2-1; TRBD2 agrees at 9 bases. Written as DNA, the CDR3 is TGTGCCAGCAGCGCGGCGGGAGGGACCTACAATGAGCAGTTCTTC. It yields the protein CASSAAGGTYNEQFF. Drawing the rest from reference TRBV5-5 and TRBJ2-1, the complete variable domain is DAGVTQSPTHLIKTRGQQVTLRCSPISGHKSVSWYQQVLGQGPQFIFQYYEKEERGRGNFPDRFSARQFPNYSSELNVNALLLGDSALYLCASSAAGGTYNEQFFGPGTRLTVL.